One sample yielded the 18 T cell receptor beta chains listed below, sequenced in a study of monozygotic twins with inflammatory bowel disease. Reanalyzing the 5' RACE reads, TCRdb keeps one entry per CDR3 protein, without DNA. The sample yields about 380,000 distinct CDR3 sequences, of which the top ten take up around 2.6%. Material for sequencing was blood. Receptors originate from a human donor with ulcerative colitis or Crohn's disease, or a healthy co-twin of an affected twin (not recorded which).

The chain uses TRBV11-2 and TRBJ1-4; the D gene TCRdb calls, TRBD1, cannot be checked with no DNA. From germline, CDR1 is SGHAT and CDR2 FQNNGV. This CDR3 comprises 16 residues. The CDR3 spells CASSRDRVATNEKLFF.

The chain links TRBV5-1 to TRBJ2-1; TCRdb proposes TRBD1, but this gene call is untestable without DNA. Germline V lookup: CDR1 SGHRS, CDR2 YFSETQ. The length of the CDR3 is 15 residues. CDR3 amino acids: CASSQMTGLVIEQFF.

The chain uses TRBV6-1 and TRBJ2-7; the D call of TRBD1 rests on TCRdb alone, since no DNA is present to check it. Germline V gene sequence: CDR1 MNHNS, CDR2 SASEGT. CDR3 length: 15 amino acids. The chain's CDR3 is CASIRPGQGLGEQYF.

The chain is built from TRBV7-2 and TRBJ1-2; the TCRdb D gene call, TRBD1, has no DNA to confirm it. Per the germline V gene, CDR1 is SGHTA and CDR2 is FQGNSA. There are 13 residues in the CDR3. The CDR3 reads CASSLAPLYGYTF.

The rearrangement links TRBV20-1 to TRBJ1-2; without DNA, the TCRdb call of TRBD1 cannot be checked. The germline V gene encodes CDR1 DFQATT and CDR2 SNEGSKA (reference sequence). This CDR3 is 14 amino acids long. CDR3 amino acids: CSAAPTSETVIPPF.

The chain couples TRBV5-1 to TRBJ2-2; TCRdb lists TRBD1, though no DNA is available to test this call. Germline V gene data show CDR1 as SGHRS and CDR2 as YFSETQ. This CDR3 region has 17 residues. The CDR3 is CASSLAVQRGGTGELFF. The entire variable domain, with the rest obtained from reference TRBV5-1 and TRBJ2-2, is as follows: KAGVTQTPRYLIKTRGQQVTLSCSPISGHRSVSWYQQTPGQGLQFLFEYFSETQRNKGNFPGRFSGRQFSNSRSEMNVSTLELGDSALYLCASSLAVQRGGTGELFFGEGSRLTVL.

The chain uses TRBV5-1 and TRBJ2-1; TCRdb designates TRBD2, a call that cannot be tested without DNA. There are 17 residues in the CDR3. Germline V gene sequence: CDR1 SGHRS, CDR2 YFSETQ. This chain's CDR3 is CASSLDPGLAGYNEQFF.

CDR3 in amino acids: CASSSSPVQGVEETQYF. The chain carries TRBV7-9 and TRBJ2-5; the TCRdb D gene call, TRBD1, has no DNA to confirm it. Germline V CDR1 and CDR2: SEHNR, FQNEAQ (reference sequence). This CDR3 comprises 17 residues.

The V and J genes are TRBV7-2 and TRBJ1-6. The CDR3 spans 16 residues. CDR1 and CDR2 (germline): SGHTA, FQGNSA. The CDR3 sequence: CASSSWTGLNNSPLHF.

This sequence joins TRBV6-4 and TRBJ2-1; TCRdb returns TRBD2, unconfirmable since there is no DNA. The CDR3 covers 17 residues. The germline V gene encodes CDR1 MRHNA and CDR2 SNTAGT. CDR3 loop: CASSEWASGGTYNEQFF.

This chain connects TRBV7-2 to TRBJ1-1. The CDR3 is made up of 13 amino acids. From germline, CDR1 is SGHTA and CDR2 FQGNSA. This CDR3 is CASSLTNTAEAFF.

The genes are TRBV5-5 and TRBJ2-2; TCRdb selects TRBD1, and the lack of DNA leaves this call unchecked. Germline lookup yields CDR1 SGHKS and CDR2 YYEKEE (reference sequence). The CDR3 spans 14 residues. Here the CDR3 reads CASSYTGHTGELFF.

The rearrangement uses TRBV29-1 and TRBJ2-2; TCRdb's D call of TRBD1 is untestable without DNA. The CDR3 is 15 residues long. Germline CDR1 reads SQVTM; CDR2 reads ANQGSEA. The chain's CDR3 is CSGIRGGVNTGELFF.

CDR3 amino acids: CASNRAPHQPQHF. The J gene is TRBJ1-5, the V gene TRBV19; the TRBD1 assignment by TCRdb is unverifiable without DNA. Germline V gene data show CDR1 as LNHDA and CDR2 as SQIVND (reference sequence). CDR3 length equals 13 residues. The complete variable domain, with remaining parts taken from reference TRBV19 and TRBJ1-5, reads DGGITQSPKYLFRKEGQNVTLSCEQNLNHDAMYWYRQDPGQGLRLIYYSQIVNDFQKGDIAEGYSVSREKKESFPLTVTSAQKNPTAFYLCASNRAPHQPQHFGDGTRLSIL.

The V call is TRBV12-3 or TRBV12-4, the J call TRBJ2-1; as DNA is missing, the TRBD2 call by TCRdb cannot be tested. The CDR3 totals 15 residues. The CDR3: CASRATSGAYNKQFF.

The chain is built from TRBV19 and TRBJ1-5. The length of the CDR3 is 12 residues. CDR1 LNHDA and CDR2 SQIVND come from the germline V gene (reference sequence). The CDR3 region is CASSAKDQPQHF.

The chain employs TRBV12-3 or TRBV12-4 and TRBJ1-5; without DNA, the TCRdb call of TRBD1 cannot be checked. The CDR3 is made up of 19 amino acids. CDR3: CASSRRDRGREKDNQPQHF.

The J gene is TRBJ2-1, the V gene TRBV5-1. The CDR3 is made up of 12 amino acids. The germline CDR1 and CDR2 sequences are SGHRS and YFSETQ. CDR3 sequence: CASGDSYNEQFF.